These T cell receptor beta chains were read from a single sample in a study of metastatic and nonmetastatic thyroid tumors. Via MiXCR, TCRdb re-called the PCR reads. The sample carries 20,000 to 25,000 clones, around 20% recorded once. Source material: blood. The receptors were sampled from a male donor with papillary thyroid cancer or a benign thyroid nodule (not recorded which). Some clones in this sample may be carry-over from other donors' samples. Both conserved end residues are part of each CDR3. The D gene is left open where the match is weak. Rows give clone size only sometimes, using once, few, many, or a class for an expanded clone.

v_gene: TRBV11-1
d_gene: TRBD2
abundance: many
j_gene: TRBJ2-2
CDR3nt: TGTGCCAGCAGCCCTCGGGGACTAGCGGGAGAAACCGGGGAGCTGTTTTTT
CDR3aa: CASSPRGLAGETGELFF

v_gene: TRBV10-3
d_gene: .
abundance: few
j_gene: TRBJ2-7
CDR3nt: TGTGCCATCTTTGTGACATGGTCAGCTTACTACGAGCAGTACTTC
CDR3aa: CAIFVTWSAYYEQYF

v_gene: TRBV6-2/TRBV6-3
d_gene: .
abundance: few
j_gene: TRBJ2-1
CDR3nt: TGTGCCAGCAGTTACGCCCGGACTCACGAGCAGTTCTTC
CDR3aa: CASSYARTHEQFF

v_gene: TRBV7-9
d_gene: TRBD1
abundance: many
j_gene: TRBJ2-5
CDR3nt: TGTGCCAGCAGCTTAGTCCGGGACAGGGGTAAAGAGACCCAGTACTTC
CDR3aa: CASSLVRDRGKETQYF

v_gene: TRBV20-1
d_gene: .
abundance: many
j_gene: TRBJ2-7
CDR3nt: TGCAGTGCTAGAGATATCAGGTCCACCTACGAGCAGTACTTC
CDR3aa: CSARDIRSTYEQYF

v_gene: TRBV13
d_gene: .
abundance: many
j_gene: TRBJ2-5
CDR3nt: TGTGCCAGCAGCCCCCCGGGGGCGGGGGAAGAGACCCAGTACTTC
CDR3aa: CASSPPGAGEETQYF

v_gene: TRBV5-6
d_gene: TRBD1
abundance: many
j_gene: TRBJ2-7
CDR3nt: TGTGCCAGCAGTATCTGGGACAGGCGTTCCTACGAGCAGTACTTC
CDR3aa: CASSIWDRRSYEQYF

v_gene: TRBV2
d_gene: TRBD2
abundance: many
j_gene: TRBJ2-3
CDR3nt: TGTGCCAGCAGAGGGACTAGCGGGAGCCCGACAGATACGCAGTATTTT
CDR3aa: CASRGTSGSPTDTQYF

v_gene: TRBV10-3
d_gene: .
abundance: few
j_gene: TRBJ2-3
CDR3nt: TGTGCCACCTGGGACGGTGAGAATACGCAGTATTTT
CDR3aa: CATWDGENTQYF

v_gene: TRBV10-1
d_gene: .
abundance: many
j_gene: TRBJ1-1
CDR3nt: TGCGCCAGCAATAGGAAAGTTGGGACTGAAGCTTTCTTT
CDR3aa: CASNRKVGTEAFF

v_gene: TRBV6-1
d_gene: .
abundance: medium-sized
j_gene: TRBJ2-5
CDR3nt: TGTGCCAGCAGTGAAGGTCTAGAGGTATACTTC
CDR3aa: CASSEGLEVYF

v_gene: TRBV30
d_gene: .
abundance: many
j_gene: TRBJ2-3
CDR3nt: TGTGCCTGGAGAGCACAGAGCACAGATACGCAGTATTTT
CDR3aa: CAWRAQSTDTQYF

v_gene: TRBV6-1
d_gene: .
abundance: .
j_gene: TRBJ1-2
CDR3nt: TGTGCCAGCAGTCGGACATCCGCCTATGGCTACACCTTC
CDR3aa: CASSRTSAYGYTF

v_gene: TRBV29-1
d_gene: .
abundance: many
j_gene: TRBJ1-1
CDR3nt: TGCAGCGTTGAGCTGTCTATGAACACTGAAGCTTTCTTT
CDR3aa: CSVELSMNTEAFF

v_gene: TRBV5-5
d_gene: .
abundance: many
j_gene: TRBJ2-3
CDR3nt: TGTGCCAGCAGCAGCGCTTGGGGACCCACAGATACGCAGTATTTT
CDR3aa: CASSSAWGPTDTQYF

v_gene: TRBV12-3/TRBV12-4
d_gene: .
abundance: many
j_gene: TRBJ1-4
CDR3nt: TGTGCCAGCAGTCAACAGGCCCTGGGAGAAAAACTGTTTTTT
CDR3aa: CASSQQALGEKLFF

v_gene: TRBV12-3/TRBV12-4
d_gene: .
abundance: medium-sized
j_gene: TRBJ2-3
CDR3nt: TGTGCCAGCAGTTGGCCGGGGGCGCCGTCAGATACGCAGTATTTT
CDR3aa: CASSWPGAPSDTQYF

v_gene: TRBV9
d_gene: .
abundance: many
j_gene: TRBJ1-1
CDR3nt: TGTGCCAGCAGCGACGAAGCGGCGGGTCGCACTGAAGCTTTCTTT
CDR3aa: CASSDEAAGRTEAFF

v_gene: TRBV5-1
d_gene: .
abundance: many
j_gene: TRBJ2-1
CDR3nt: TGCGCCAGCAGCTACCTGGGTTACAATGAGCAGTTCTTC
CDR3aa: CASSYLGYNEQFF

v_gene: TRBV6-5
d_gene: .
abundance: .
j_gene: TRBJ2-7
CDR3nt: TGTGCCAGCAGTTATTTAGTCTCCAGCGGGCAGAGGGTCGAGCAGTACTTC
CDR3aa: CASSYLVSSGQRVEQYF

v_gene: TRBV5-1
d_gene: TRBD2
abundance: .
j_gene: TRBJ2-3
CDR3nt: TGCGCCAGCAGCTTGGATGTCAGCGGGGGTAGGGATACGCAGTATTTT
CDR3aa: CASSLDVSGGRDTQYF

v_gene: TRBV6-1
d_gene: .
abundance: few
j_gene: TRBJ1-5
CDR3nt: TGTGCCAGCCTGCTATTCGGGGCAGCTCATCAGCCCCAGCATTTT
CDR3aa: CASLLFGAAHQPQHF

v_gene: TRBV10-3
d_gene: TRBD2
abundance: many
j_gene: TRBJ2-3
CDR3nt: TGTGCCATCAGACCAACTAGCGGGAGGCCGACAGATACGCAGTATTTT
CDR3aa: CAIRPTSGRPTDTQYF

v_gene: TRBV28
d_gene: .
abundance: many
j_gene: TRBJ2-1
CDR3nt: TGTGCCAGCACCTCTCAGGGGGGAGTAGAGCAGTTCTTC
CDR3aa: CASTSQGGVEQFF

v_gene: TRBV29-1
d_gene: .
abundance: many
j_gene: TRBJ1-1
CDR3nt: TGCAGCGTTGGCAGGAACACTGAAGCTTTCTTT
CDR3aa: CSVGRNTEAFF

v_gene: TRBV6-2/TRBV6-3
d_gene: .
abundance: .
j_gene: TRBJ2-1
CDR3nt: TGTGCCAGCAGACCACGAACCCGTGAGCAGTTCTTC
CDR3aa: CASRPRTREQFF

v_gene: TRBV30
d_gene: .
abundance: many
j_gene: TRBJ2-7
CDR3nt: TGTGCCTGGAGTGTGGACACCGCATTCCAGCAGTACTTC
CDR3aa: CAWSVDTAFQQYF

v_gene: TRBV12-3/TRBV12-4
d_gene: .
abundance: many
j_gene: TRBJ1-4
CDR3nt: TGTGCCAGCAGGGCCGGGGGGTCGACTAATGAAAAACTGTTTTTT
CDR3aa: CASRAGGSTNEKLFF

v_gene: TRBV6-1
d_gene: TRBD1
abundance: few
j_gene: TRBJ2-1
CDR3nt: TGTGCCAGCAGCCAATACAGGGGCCTGTTCTTC
CDR3aa: CASSQYRGLFF

v_gene: TRBV13
d_gene: TRBD1
abundance: many
j_gene: TRBJ2-1
CDR3nt: TGTGCCAGCAGCTGGGAAACAGGGGGCGCCGCGCAGTTCTTC
CDR3aa: CASSWETGGAAQFF

v_gene: TRBV6-1
d_gene: TRBD2
abundance: medium-sized
j_gene: TRBJ2-7
CDR3nt: TGTGCCAGCAGTTCGGAGAGCGGGGGTAGCTCCTACGAGCAGTACTTC
CDR3aa: CASSSESGGSSYEQYF

v_gene: TRBV28
d_gene: .
abundance: many
j_gene: TRBJ2-1
CDR3nt: TGTGCCAGCACCCAGGGTTATTCCTACAATGAGCAGTTCTTC
CDR3aa: CASTQGYSYNEQFF

v_gene: TRBV7-6
d_gene: TRBD1
abundance: many
j_gene: TRBJ2-3
CDR3nt: TGTGCCAGCGGACAGGGAACAGATACGCAGTATTTT
CDR3aa: CASGQGTDTQYF

v_gene: TRBV7-3
d_gene: .
abundance: many
j_gene: TRBJ1-2
CDR3nt: TGTGCCAGCAGCTTAAAGCCGGGCTACACCTTC
CDR3aa: CASSLKPGYTF

v_gene: TRBV20-1
d_gene: .
abundance: many
j_gene: TRBJ2-7
CDR3nt: TGCAGTGCTAGTTTGCGCAGGGACTCCTACGAGCAGTACTTC
CDR3aa: CSASLRRDSYEQYF

v_gene: TRBV28
d_gene: .
abundance: .
j_gene: TRBJ1-3
CDR3nt: TGTGCCAGCAGTATATTATCGGGGACGGGGGGAAACACCATATATTTT
CDR3aa: CASSILSGTGGNTIYF

v_gene: TRBV6-1
d_gene: .
abundance: many
j_gene: TRBJ1-1
CDR3nt: TGTGCCAGCAACCTAGACAGGACGCTAGAAGCTTTCTTT
CDR3aa: CASNLDRTLEAFF

v_gene: TRBV27
d_gene: .
abundance: medium-sized
j_gene: TRBJ2-5
CDR3nt: TGTGCCAGCAGTTTAATGGGACTAGGGGGCGAGACCCAGTACTTC
CDR3aa: CASSLMGLGGETQYF

v_gene: TRBV19
d_gene: .
abundance: .
j_gene: TRBJ1-1
CDR3nt: TGTGCCAGTAGGAGCAGGGCCGGCACTGAAGCTTTCTTT
CDR3aa: CASRSRAGTEAFF

v_gene: TRBV6-4
d_gene: TRBD1
abundance: many
j_gene: TRBJ1-5
CDR3nt: TGTGCCAGCAGTGACTCGAAGGGACAGGGGAATGGTAGCAATCAGCCCCAGCATTTT
CDR3aa: CASSDSKGQGNGSNQPQHF

v_gene: TRBV18
d_gene: TRBD2
abundance: many
j_gene: TRBJ2-2
CDR3nt: TGTGCCAGCTCACCACGGCTAGCGGGAGGGAACACCGGGGAGCTGTTTTTT
CDR3aa: CASSPRLAGGNTGELFF

v_gene: TRBV7-9
d_gene: TRBD1
abundance: many
j_gene: TRBJ2-7
CDR3nt: TGTGCCAGCAGCTTAAGGGACAGCAACCCCTACGAGCAGTACTTC
CDR3aa: CASSLRDSNPYEQYF

v_gene: TRBV6-4
d_gene: .
abundance: .
j_gene: TRBJ2-5
CDR3nt: TGTGCCAGCAGTGAAACACGAGGGGGGACCCTGTACTTC
CDR3aa: CASSETRGGTLYF

v_gene: TRBV19
d_gene: TRBD2
abundance: many
j_gene: TRBJ2-3
CDR3nt: TGTGCCAGTAGTATAGGGACTAGCGGGTCAAGCACAGATACGCAGTATTTT
CDR3aa: CASSIGTSGSSTDTQYF

v_gene: TRBV20-1
d_gene: TRBD1
abundance: .
j_gene: TRBJ1-2
CDR3nt: TGCAGTGCTAACTTCCAGGGGGTTGATGGCTACACCTTC
CDR3aa: CSANFQGVDGYTF

v_gene: TRBV4-2
d_gene: TRBD2
abundance: many
j_gene: TRBJ2-7
CDR3nt: TGTGCCAGCAGCCAAGATGGGACTAGCGGTACCTACGAGCAGTACTTC
CDR3aa: CASSQDGTSGTYEQYF

v_gene: TRBV11-3
d_gene: .
abundance: .
j_gene: TRBJ2-5
CDR3nt: TGTGCCAGCAGCTCCTGGAAGCAAGAGACCCAGTACTTC
CDR3aa: CASSSWKQETQYF

v_gene: TRBV5-1
d_gene: TRBD2
abundance: medium-sized
j_gene: TRBJ2-1
CDR3nt: TGCGCCAGCAGCACTCTAGCGGGAGTAGGGAATGAGCAGTTCTTC
CDR3aa: CASSTLAGVGNEQFF

v_gene: TRBV6-1
d_gene: .
abundance: few
j_gene: TRBJ1-2
CDR3nt: TGTGCCAGCAGTCCCGGACCAAACTATGGCTACACCTTC
CDR3aa: CASSPGPNYGYTF

v_gene: TRBV6-1
d_gene: .
abundance: many
j_gene: TRBJ1-1
CDR3nt: TGTGCCAGCAGCCCCCTAGGGGGTAACACTGAAGCTTTCTTT
CDR3aa: CASSPLGGNTEAFF

v_gene: TRBV9
d_gene: TRBD2
abundance: .
j_gene: TRBJ2-2
CDR3nt: TGTGCCAGCAGCGGCCGACTAGCGGGGGGGCAAGGCACCGGGGAGCTGTTTTTT
CDR3aa: CASSGRLAGGQGTGELFF

v_gene: TRBV30
d_gene: .
abundance: many
j_gene: TRBJ2-3
CDR3nt: TGTGCCTGGAGTGAACTGACTCCAGGTACGCAGTATTTT
CDR3aa: CAWSELTPGTQYF

v_gene: TRBV6-4
d_gene: TRBD2
abundance: few
j_gene: TRBJ2-7
CDR3nt: TGTGCCAGCAGTGAACTAGCGGGGGGGCAAAGATACGAGTCCGAGCAGTACTTC
CDR3aa: CASSELAGGQRYESEQYF